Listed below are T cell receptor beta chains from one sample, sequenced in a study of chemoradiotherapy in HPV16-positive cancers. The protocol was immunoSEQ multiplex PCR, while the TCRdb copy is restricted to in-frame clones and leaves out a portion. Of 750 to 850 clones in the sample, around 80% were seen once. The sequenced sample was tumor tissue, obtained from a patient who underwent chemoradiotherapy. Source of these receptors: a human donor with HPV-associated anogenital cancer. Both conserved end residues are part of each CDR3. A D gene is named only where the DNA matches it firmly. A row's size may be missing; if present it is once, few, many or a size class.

CASRLWASRGRRNQPQHF TGTGCAAGTCGCTTATGGGCATCGCGGGGGCGGAGGAATCAGCCCCAGCATTTT - TRBJ1-5 - TRBV12-2
CASSPTTGKTQYF TGTGCCAGCAGCCCAACTACAGGGAAGACCCAGTACTTC - TRBJ2-5 - TRBV9
CASQYGHHTKSGQRLTF TGTGCCAGCCAGTATGGTCATCACACAAAGTCGGGCCAACGTCTGACTTTC - TRBJ2-6 - TRBV5-8
CASSQEGGRRYGYTF TGCGCCAGCAGCCAAGAGGGGGGGCGTCGCTATGGCTACACCTTC - TRBJ1-2 - TRBV4-1
CASRRRAKNIQYF TGTGCCAGTAGGAGGAGGGCCAAAAACATTCAGTACTTC - TRBJ2-4 - TRBV19
CASSISPSNEQFF TGTGCTAGCAGCATCTCTCCTAGCAATGAGCAGTTCTTC - TRBJ2-1 - TRBV7-7
CASRQRGGRGTSYEQYF TGTGCCAGCAGACAGAGGGGCGGCAGGGGGACCTCCTACGAGCAGTACTTC TRBD1 TRBJ2-7 once TRBV13
CASSGGATNTGELFF TGCGCCAGCAGTGGGGGGGCCACGAACACCGGGGAGCTGTTTTTT - TRBJ2-2 - TRBV5-1
CASSLWGEDTEAFF TGTGCCAGCAGCTTGTGGGGGGAGGACACTGAAGCTTTCTTT - TRBJ1-1 - TRBV5-6
CASSLWGSYEQYF TGTGCCAGCAGCTTATGGGGATCCTACGAGCAGTACTTC - TRBJ2-7 few TRBV7-9
CASVGPESSYNEQFF TGTGCCAGCGTGGGCCCAGAAAGCTCCTACAATGAGCAGTTCTTC - TRBJ2-1 - TRBV13
CASSLTRGVYSNQPQHF TGTGCCAGCAGCTTGACTCGGGGCGTCTATAGCAATCAGCCCCAGCATTTT - TRBJ1-5 - TRBV5-6
CASSHDQQGTYEQYF TGCGCCAGCAGCCACGACCAACAGGGAACCTACGAGCAGTACTTC - TRBJ2-7 - TRBV4-1
CASSFTTGQTSGNTIYF TGCGCCAGCAGCTTTACCACTGGACAGACCTCTGGAAACACCATATATTTT - TRBJ1-3 - TRBV5-1
CAVSAWINSNQPQHF TGTGCCGTGAGTGCGTGGATTAATAGCAATCAGCCCCAGCATTTT - TRBJ1-5 - TRBV19
CASRLGTREQYF TGTGCCAGCAGACTCGGGACTCGCGAGCAGTACTTC - TRBJ2-7 hyperexpanded TRBV5-4
CASSLVSPGTEAFF TGTGCCAGCAGCTTGGTCAGCCCCGGAACTGAAGCTTTCTTT - TRBJ1-1 - TRBV5-6
CASSFRAGGPNEQYF TGTGCCAGCAGCTTTAGGGCGGGAGGGCCAAACGAGCAGTACTTC TRBD2 TRBJ2-7 once TRBV5-6
CASSPGTSRFYEQYF TGTGCCAGCAGCCCAGGGACTAGCAGGTTCTACGAGCAGTACTTC TRBD2 TRBJ2-7 - TRBV28
CASSLTGAGNIQYF TGTGCCAGCAGCCTGACAGGGGCTGGGAACATTCAGTACTTC TRBD1 TRBJ2-4 - TRBV4-2
CACRDGEKLFF TGTGCCTGCCGGGACGGCGAAAAACTGTTTTTT - TRBJ1-4 once TRBV30
CASSWHSGSSNTGELFF TGTGCCAGCAGCTGGCATAGCGGGAGCTCTAACACCGGGGAGCTGTTTTTT TRBD2 TRBJ2-2 - TRBV7-8
CASSLLGLGRKYNEQFF TGTGCCAGCAGCTTACTGGGTTTGGGGCGGAAATACAATGAGCAGTTCTTC - TRBJ2-1 - TRBV7-9
CASMGLAAHEQFF TGTGCCAGCATGGGACTAGCGGCTCATGAGCAGTTCTTC TRBD2 TRBJ2-1 - TRBV27
CASSKGDWGYGYTF TGTGCCAGCAGCAAGGGAGATTGGGGGTATGGCTACACCTTC - TRBJ1-2 - TRBV21-1
CASSAGGRNTIYF TGTGCCAGCAGTGCTGGGGGACGAAACACCATATATTTT - TRBJ1-3 - TRBV6-5
CASSGGVLSYEQYF TGTGCCAGCAGCGGGGGGGTTCTTTCCTACGAGCAGTACTTC - TRBJ2-7 - TRBV9
CASSLSGFEQYF TGTGCCAGCAGCTTATCAGGGTTCGAGCAGTACTTC - TRBJ2-7 - TRBV7-2
CASSQAGGANVLTF TGTGCCAGCAGTCAAGCGGGAGGGGCCAACGTCCTGACTTTC TRBD2 TRBJ2-6 - TRBV7-9
CASSSPVRSYEQYF TGTGCCAGCAGCTCGCCCGTCCGCTCCTACGAGCAGTACTTC - TRBJ2-7 - TRBV7-2
CASSPGLAGGPYYEQYF TGCGCCAGCAGTCCGGGACTAGCGGGAGGGCCGTATTACGAGCAGTACTTC TRBD2 TRBJ2-7 - TRBV5-1
CASSWTGRNTGELFF TGTGCCAGCAGTTGGACAGGGAGAAACACCGGGGAGCTGTTTTTT TRBD1 TRBJ2-2 - TRBV5-4
CASSVGQGAYEQYF TGTGCCAGCAGCGTAGGGCAGGGGGCCTACGAGCAGTACTTC TRBD1 TRBJ2-7 - TRBV9
CASSSPTSGSTDTQYF TGTGCCAGCAGCTCCCCGACTAGCGGATCCACAGATACGCAGTATTTT TRBD2 TRBJ2-3 - TRBV7-9
CANPQVAGLFEQYF TGTGCCAACCCCCAGGTAGCGGGATTATTCGAGCAGTACTTC - TRBJ2-7 - TRBV21-1
CASSLSNSGFYEQYF TGCGCCAGCAGCTTGAGTAACTCAGGCTTCTACGAGCAGTACTTC - TRBJ2-7 once TRBV5-1
CASSPDQLNYGYTF TGCGCCAGCAGCCCCGATCAACTCAACTATGGCTACACCTTC - TRBJ1-2 once TRBV5-1
CASSLRGLEEEQFF TGTGCCAGCAGCTTGAGGGGACTAGAGGAGGAGCAGTTCTTC TRBD2 TRBJ2-1 - TRBV5-4
CASSHSDLSNSGNTIYF TGTGCCAGCTCGCATAGTGACTTATCAAACTCTGGAAACACCATATATTTT - TRBJ1-3 - TRBV18
CASRRPGQGYEQYF TGTGCCAGCAGACGACCGGGACAGGGCTACGAGCAGTACTTC TRBD1 TRBJ2-7 - TRBV6-1
CASSEGLAYYNEQFF TGTGCCAGCAGTGAAGGTCTAGCGTACTACAATGAGCAGTTCTTC - TRBJ2-1 - TRBV2
CASSEALQTQYF TGTGCCAGCAGTGAAGCGCTTCAGACCCAGTACTTC - TRBJ2-5 - TRBV2
CAISATDVGYGYTF TGTGCCATCAGTGCTACGGATGTTGGCTATGGCTACACCTTC - TRBJ1-2 - TRBV10-3
CASSEMGSWAEAFF TGTGCCAGCAGTGAAATGGGGTCGTGGGCTGAAGCTTTCTTT - TRBJ1-1 - TRBV6-1
CASSSARGRGPSMNTEAFF TGTGCCAGCTCATCCGCCCGGGGGAGGGGTCCTTCTATGAACACTGAAGCTTTCTTT - TRBJ1-1 once TRBV18
CASSSGQGAEAFF TGTGCCAGCTCATCAGGACAGGGGGCTGAAGCTTTCTTT TRBD1 TRBJ1-1 - TRBV18
CASSPGTGREQYF TGTGCCAGCAGCCCCGGGACAGGGAGGGAGCAGTACTTC TRBD1 TRBJ2-7 - TRBV11-2
CASQVGGRNIQYF TGCGCCAGCCAAGTGGGGGGTAGAAACATTCAGTACTTC - TRBJ2-4 - TRBV23-1
CASSVGGGETQYF TGTGCCAGCAGTGTTGGGGGCGGGGAGACCCAGTACTTC - TRBJ2-5 - TRBV2
CATATYSGSPPYEQYF TGTGCCACTGCAACGTATAGCGGGAGCCCTCCCTACGAGCAGTACTTC TRBD2 TRBJ2-7 - TRBV2
CASSWSSGANVLTF TGTGCCAGCAGCTGGTCCTCTGGGGCCAACGTCCTGACTTTC - TRBJ2-6 once TRBV5-6
CASSLLSEAFF TGTGCCAGCAGCTTGTTGTCTGAAGCTTTCTTT - TRBJ1-1 few TRBV5-6
CASSSTPGQELSYEQYF TGTGCCAGCAGCTCGACCCCGGGACAGGAGCTCTCCTACGAGCAGTACTTC TRBD1 TRBJ2-7 - TRBV7-9
CASSYGQELTYEQYF TGCGCCAGCAGCTACGGACAGGAGCTGACCTACGAGCAGTACTTC TRBD1 TRBJ2-7 - TRBV5-1
CASRTDRAMNTEAFF TGCGCCAGCAGGACGGACAGGGCCATGAACACTGAAGCTTTCTTT TRBD1 TRBJ1-1 - TRBV5-1
CASLRGLYGYTF TGTGCCTCGCTCCGGGGTCTCTATGGCTACACCTTC - TRBJ1-2 - TRBV30
CASSQDYGGYGYTF TGTGCCAGCAGCCAAGATTACGGAGGCTATGGCTACACCTTC - TRBJ1-2 - TRBV4-2
CASAGQTDEKLFF TGCGCCAGCGCCGGACAGACGGATGAAAAACTGTTTTTT - TRBJ1-4 - TRBV4-1